The next 4 T cell receptor beta chains were all read from a single sample in a study of blood T cell repertoires in COVID-19. The table came from immunoSEQ multiplex PCR; TCRdb's copy has only in-frame clones and leaves some out. The sample consists of roughly 120,000 clones, approximately 87% of them appearing once. Sequenced: peripheral blood. These receptors came from an older woman with acute or convalescent COVID-19.

This chain uses TRBV19 with TRBJ2-2, with TRBD2 matching 7 bases. The germline V gene has CDR1 LNHDA and CDR2 SQIVND (reference sequence). The ends lost 9 bases at V and 0 bases at J; junction bases unmatched: 4. The CDR3 totals 14 residues. In nucleotides, the CDR3 is TGTGCCAGCGGGGGGATAGCGAACACCGGGGAGCTGTTTTTT. Translation gives CASGGIANTGELFF.

This clone was counted a single time. The J gene is TRBJ2-1, the V gene TRBV5-8; a weak D match, TRBD2 (6 bases). Trimming removed 0 bases from V and 9 bases from J, with 13 bases in between. This CDR3 spans 14 amino acids. The germline CDR1 and CDR2 sequences are SGHTS and YDEGEE. This CDR3 reads CASSLGGEWAEQFF. CDR3 coding DNA: TGTGCCAGCAGCTTGGGGGGGGAGTGGGCTGAGCAGTTCTTC. The complete variable domain, with remaining parts taken from reference TRBV5-8 and TRBJ2-1, reads EAGVTQSPTHLIKTRGQQATLRCSPISGHTSVYWYQQALGLGLQFLLWYDEGEERNRGNFPPRFSGRQFPNYSSELNVNALELEDSALYLCASSLGGEWAEQFFGPGTRLTVL.

The chain combines TRBV6-5 with TRBJ2-1; D might be TRBD1 (5 bases). V lost 7 bases, J lost 0 bases, and 7 bases lay in between. Germline CDR1 and CDR2: MNHEY and SVGAGI. The CDR3 contains 13 residues. DNA for the CDR3: TGTGCCAGCACAGGGCTCTCCTACAATGAGCAGTTCTTC. Protein sequence: CASTGLSYNEQFF.

The rearrangement links TRBV14 to TRBJ2-5, with TRBD1 matching over 9 bases. The CDR3 has 14 residues. Per germline, CDR1 SGHDN and CDR2 FVKESK. The J segment lost 7 bases and the V segment lost 0 bases, leaving 3 bases of the junction unmatched. This CDR3 is CASSQEGTGRTQYF. In DNA, the CDR3 is TGTGCCAGCAGCCAAGAGGGGACAGGGAGGACCCAGTACTTC.